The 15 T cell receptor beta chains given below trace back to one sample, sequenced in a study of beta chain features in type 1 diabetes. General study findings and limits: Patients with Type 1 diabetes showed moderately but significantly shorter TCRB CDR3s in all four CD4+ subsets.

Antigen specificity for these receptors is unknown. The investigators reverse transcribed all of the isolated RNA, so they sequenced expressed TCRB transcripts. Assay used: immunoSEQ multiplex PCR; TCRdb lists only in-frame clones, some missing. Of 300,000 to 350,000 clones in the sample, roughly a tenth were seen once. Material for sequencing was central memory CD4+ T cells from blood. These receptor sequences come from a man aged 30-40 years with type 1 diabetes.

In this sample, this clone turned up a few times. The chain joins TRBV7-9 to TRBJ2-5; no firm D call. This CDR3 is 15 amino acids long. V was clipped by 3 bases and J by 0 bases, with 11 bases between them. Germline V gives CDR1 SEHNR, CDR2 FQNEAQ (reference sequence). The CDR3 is CASSFKEIYQETQYF. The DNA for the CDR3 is TGTGCCAGCAGCTTCAAGGAAATCTACCAAGAGACCCAGTACTTC.

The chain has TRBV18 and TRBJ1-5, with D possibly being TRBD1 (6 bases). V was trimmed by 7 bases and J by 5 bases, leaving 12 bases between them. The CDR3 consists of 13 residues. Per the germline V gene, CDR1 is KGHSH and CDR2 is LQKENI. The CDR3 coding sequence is TGTGCCAGCTTCACAGGGTTGGATCAGCCCCAGCATTTT. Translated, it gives CASFTGLDQPQHF.

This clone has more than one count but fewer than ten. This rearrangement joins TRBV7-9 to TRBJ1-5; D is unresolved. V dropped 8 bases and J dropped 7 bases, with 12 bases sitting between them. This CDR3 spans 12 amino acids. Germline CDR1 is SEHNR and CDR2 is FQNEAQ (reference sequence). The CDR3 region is CASGSNGQPQHF. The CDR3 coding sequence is TGTGCCAGCGGATCGAACGGGCAGCCCCAGCATTTT.

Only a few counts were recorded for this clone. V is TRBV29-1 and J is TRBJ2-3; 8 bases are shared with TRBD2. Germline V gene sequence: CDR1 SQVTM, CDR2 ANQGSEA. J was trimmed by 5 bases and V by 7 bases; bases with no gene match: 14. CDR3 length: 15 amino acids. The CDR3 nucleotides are TGCAGCGCCGATAGCCTCTTAAGCGGGGGAGATACGCAGTATTTT. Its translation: CSADSLLSGGDTQYF.

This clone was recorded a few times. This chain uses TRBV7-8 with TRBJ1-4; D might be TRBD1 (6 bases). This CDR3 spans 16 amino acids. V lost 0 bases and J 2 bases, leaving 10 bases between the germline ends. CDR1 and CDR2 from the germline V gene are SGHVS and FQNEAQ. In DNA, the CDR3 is TGTGCCAGCAGCTTAGCGTATACAGGGACTAATGAAAAACTGTTTTTT. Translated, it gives CASSLAYTGTNEKLFF.

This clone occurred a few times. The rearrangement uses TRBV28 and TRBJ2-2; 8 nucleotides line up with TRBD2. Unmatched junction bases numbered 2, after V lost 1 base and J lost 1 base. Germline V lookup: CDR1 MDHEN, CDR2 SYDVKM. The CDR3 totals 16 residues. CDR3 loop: CASSLSSGGNTGELFF. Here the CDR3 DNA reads TGTGCCAGCAGTTTATCCAGCGGGGGGAACACCGGGGAGCTGTTTTTT.

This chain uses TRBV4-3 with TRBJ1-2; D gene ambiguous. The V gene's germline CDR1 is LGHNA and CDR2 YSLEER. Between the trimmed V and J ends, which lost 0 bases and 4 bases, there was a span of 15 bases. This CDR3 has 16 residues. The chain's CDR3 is CASSQDQSRSFYGYTF. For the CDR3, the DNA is TGCGCCAGCAGCCAAGATCAAAGCAGGAGTTTCTATGGCTACACCTTC.

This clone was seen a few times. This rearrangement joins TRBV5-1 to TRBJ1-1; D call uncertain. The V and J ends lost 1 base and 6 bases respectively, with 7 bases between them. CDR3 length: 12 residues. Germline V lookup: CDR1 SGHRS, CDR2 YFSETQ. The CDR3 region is CASSLHDAEAFF. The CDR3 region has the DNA TGCGCCAGCAGCTTGCACGACGCTGAAGCTTTCTTT.

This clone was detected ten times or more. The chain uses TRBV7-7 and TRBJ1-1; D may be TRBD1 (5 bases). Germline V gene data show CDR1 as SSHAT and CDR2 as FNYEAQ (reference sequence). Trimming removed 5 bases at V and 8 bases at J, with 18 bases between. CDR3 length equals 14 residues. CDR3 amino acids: CASSQPRGNGEAFF. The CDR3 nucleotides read TGTGCCAGCAGCCAACCACGGGGGAATGGGGAAGCTTTCTTT.

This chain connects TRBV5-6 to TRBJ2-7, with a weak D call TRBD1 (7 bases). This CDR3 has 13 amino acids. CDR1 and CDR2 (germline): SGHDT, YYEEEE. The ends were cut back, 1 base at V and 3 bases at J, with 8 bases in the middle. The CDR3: CASSLQGGYEQYF. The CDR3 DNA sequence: TGTGCCAGCAGCTTGCAGGGGGGCTACGAGCAGTACTTC. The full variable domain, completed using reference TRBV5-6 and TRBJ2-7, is DAGVTQSPTHLIKTRGQQVTLRCSPKSGHDTVSWYQQALGQGPQFIFQYYEEEERQRGNFPDRFSGHQFPNYSSELNVNALLLGDSALYLCASSLQGGYEQYFGPGTRLTVT.

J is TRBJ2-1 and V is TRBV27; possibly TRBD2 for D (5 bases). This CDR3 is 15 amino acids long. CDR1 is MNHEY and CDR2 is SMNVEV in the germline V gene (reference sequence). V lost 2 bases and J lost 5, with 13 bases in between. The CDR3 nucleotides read TGTGCCAGCAGTTTACAGCGAGCGGCTAACAATGAGCAGTTCTTC. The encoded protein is CASSLQRAANNEQFF.

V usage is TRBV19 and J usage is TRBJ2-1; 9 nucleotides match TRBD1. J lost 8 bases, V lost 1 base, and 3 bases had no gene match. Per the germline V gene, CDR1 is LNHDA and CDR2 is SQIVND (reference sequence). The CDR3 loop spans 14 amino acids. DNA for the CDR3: TGTGCCAGTAGTATAGGGGGACAGGGTGATGAGCAGTTCTTC. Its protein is CASSIGGQGDEQFF.

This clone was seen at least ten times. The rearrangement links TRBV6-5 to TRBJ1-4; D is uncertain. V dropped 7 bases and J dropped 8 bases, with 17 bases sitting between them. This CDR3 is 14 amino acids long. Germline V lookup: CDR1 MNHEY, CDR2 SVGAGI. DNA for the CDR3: TGTGCCAGCAAGGTACTCGGGATGGAGGAAAAACTGTTTTTT. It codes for CASKVLGMEEKLFF.

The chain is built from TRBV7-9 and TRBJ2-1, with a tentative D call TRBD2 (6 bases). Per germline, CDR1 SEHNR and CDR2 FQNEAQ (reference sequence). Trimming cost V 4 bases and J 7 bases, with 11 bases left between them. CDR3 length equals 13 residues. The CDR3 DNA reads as TGTGCCAGCAGCTCCGCCGCGGGGAATGAGCAGTTCTTC. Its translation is CASSSAAGNEQFF.

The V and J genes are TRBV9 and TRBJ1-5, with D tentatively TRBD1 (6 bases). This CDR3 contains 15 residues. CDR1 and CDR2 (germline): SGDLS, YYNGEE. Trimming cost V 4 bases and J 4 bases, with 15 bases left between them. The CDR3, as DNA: TGTGCCAGCAGCCCTACCCAGGGGAATAATCAGCCCCAGCATTTT. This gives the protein CASSPTQGNNQPQHF.